The 5 T cell receptor beta chains below come from one sample, sequenced in a study of regulatory T cells in long-lasting Graves disease. Specified time point: newly diagnosed GD, antithyroid drugs for less than 3 months. Extracted PBMC RNA gave rise to the TCR library. Libraries of TCR beta came from iRepertoire HTBI primers plus Arm-PCR of CDR3 regions. TCRdb used MiXCR to reprocess the multiplex PCR reads, holding one entry per CDR3 protein. In the table there are about 220,000 distinct CDR3 sequences, roughly 19% of which are singletons. The data were also submitted as part of a second study, on T cells in Graves' hyperthyroidism and ophthalmopathy.

This material consisted of peripheral blood mononuclear cells (PBMCs), taken at new diagnosis, from a patient treated with antithyroid drugs. These receptors came from a woman younger than 45 with Graves disease.

About this clonotype: This may come from a read error, since a much larger clone is one base off. This chain connects TRBV6-2 or TRBV6-3 to TRBJ2-1, with D tentatively TRBD1 (5 bases). Germline V lookup: CDR1 MNHEY, CDR2 SVGEGT. With 8 bases removed from V and 7 bases from J, the gap between germline ends came to 21 bases. This CDR3 has 15 residues. The CDR3, as DNA: TGTGCCAGCCACATGGGGCGGAGTGGCGGAAATGAGCAGTTCTTC. It translates to CASHMGRSGGNEQFF.

In its sample, this clonotype was seen many times. J is TRBJ2-1 and V is TRBV7-3; TRBD2 might be the D (5 bases). CDR3 length: 15 amino acids. Germline V gene sequence: CDR1 SGHTA, CDR2 FQGTGA. The ends were cut back, 4 bases at V and 0 bases at J, with 10 bases in the middle. The CDR3 region has the DNA TGTGCCAGCAGCTGGACTCCCAACTCCTACAATGAGCAGTTCTTC. It codes for CASSWTPNSYNEQFF.

The chain joins TRBV7-6 to TRBJ1-3; a possible D gene is TRBD1 (5 bases). The V gene lost 4 bases and the J gene lost 2 bases, with 12 bases spanning the gap. The CDR3 is made up of 15 amino acids. Germline-derived CDR1 and CDR2 are SGHVS and FNYEAQ. The CDR3 DNA is TGTGCCAGCAGCTCCCCTGGGACTGCTGGAAACACCATATATTTT. Translating it yields CASSSPGTAGNTIYF.

Points on this clonotype: A clone one base away is much larger, so this may be a read error. The J gene is TRBJ1-1, the V gene TRBV5-6; the D gene is possibly TRBD1 (6 bases). The CDR3 consists of 14 residues. Trimming cost V 0 bases and J 4 bases, with 10 bases left between them. Germline lookup yields CDR1 SGHDT and CDR2 YYEEEE. Written as DNA, the CDR3 is TGTGCCAGCAGCTTGGGGGGGGGGGCCACTGAAGCTTTCTTT. Amino acid sequence: CASSLGGGATEAFF.

This clonotype was detected many times. The V and J genes are TRBV19 and TRBJ1-1; D call uncertain. The CDR3 has 13 residues. V was pared by 3 bases and J by 2 bases, with 7 bases between. Germline V gives CDR1 LNHDA, CDR2 SQIVND (reference sequence). Written as DNA, the CDR3 is TGTGCCAGTAGTATGGTAGGAAACACTGAAGCTTTCTTT. Protein: CASSMVGNTEAFF.